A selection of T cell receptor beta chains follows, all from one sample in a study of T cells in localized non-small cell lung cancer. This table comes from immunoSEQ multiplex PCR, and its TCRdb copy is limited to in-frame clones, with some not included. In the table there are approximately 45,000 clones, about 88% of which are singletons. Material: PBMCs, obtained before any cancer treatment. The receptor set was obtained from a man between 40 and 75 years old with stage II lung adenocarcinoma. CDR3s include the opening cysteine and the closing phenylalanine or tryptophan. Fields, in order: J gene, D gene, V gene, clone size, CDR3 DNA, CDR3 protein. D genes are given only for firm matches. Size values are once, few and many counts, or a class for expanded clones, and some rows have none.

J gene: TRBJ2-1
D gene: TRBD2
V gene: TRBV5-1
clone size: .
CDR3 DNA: TGCGCCAGCAGCTTGCCCTTAGCGGGGGGACCCTCCTACAATGAGCAGTTCTTC
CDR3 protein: CASSLPLAGGPSYNEQFF

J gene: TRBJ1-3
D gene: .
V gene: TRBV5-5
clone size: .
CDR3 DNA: TGTGCCAGCAGCATCGACAGCGGAGATGGGGACACCATATATTTT
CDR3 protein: CASSIDSGDGDTIYF

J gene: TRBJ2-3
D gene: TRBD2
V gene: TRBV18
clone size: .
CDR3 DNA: TGTGCCAGCGACCCCGGGACTAGCAGCACAGATACGCAGTATTTT
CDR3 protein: CASDPGTSSTDTQYF

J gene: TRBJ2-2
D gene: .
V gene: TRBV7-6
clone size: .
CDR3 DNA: TGTGCCAGCAGCTTAACCAGGGCGAACACCGGGGAGCTGTTTTTT
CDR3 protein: CASSLTRANTGELFF

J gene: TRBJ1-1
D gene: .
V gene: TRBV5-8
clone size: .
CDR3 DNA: TGTGCCAGCAGCTTTTTGTGGACTGAAGCTTTCTTT
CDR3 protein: CASSFLWTEAFF

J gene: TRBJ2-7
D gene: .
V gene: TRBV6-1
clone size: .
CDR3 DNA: TGTGCCAGCAGTGGCCTATACGAGCAGTACTTC
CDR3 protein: CASSGLYEQYF

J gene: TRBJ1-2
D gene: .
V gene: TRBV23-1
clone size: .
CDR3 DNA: TGCGCCAGCAGTCGGATTCAGGAGGCTATCCGCCTGATTTATGGCTACACCTTC
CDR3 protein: CASSRIQEAIRLIYGYTF

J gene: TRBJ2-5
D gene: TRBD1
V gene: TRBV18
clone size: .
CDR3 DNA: TGTGCCAGCTCAACCGGGACAGGGGCAGAGACCCAGTACTTC
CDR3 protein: CASSTGTGAETQYF

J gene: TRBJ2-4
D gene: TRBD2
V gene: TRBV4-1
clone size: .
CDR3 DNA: TGCGCCAGCAGCCTGACTAGCGGGACTCCCGCAGTAGCCAAAAACATTCAGTACTTC
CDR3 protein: CASSLTSGTPAVAKNIQYF

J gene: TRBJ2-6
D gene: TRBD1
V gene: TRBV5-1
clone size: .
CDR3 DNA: TGCGCCAGCAGCCCCGTACCACAGGGGGACTTGGGGGCCAACGTCCTGACTTTC
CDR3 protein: CASSPVPQGDLGANVLTF

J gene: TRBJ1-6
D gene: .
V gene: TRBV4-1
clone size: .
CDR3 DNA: TGCGCCAGCAGCCAAGATGGCAGGGCGAATAATTCACCCCTCCACTTT
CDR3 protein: CASSQDGRANNSPLHF

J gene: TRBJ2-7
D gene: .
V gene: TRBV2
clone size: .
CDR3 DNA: TGTGCCAGCAGTGACGACGGTTCCTACGAGCAGTACTTC
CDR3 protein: CASSDDGSYEQYF

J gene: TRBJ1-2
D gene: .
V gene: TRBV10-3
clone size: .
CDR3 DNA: TGTGCCATCAGGGAGACACAGGGAGAGGATGGCTACACCTTC
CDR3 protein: CAIRETQGEDGYTF

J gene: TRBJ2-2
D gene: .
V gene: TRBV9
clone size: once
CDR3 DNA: TGTGCCAGCAGCGTAGGAGGAGGGGGGTTTCTAACCGGGGAGCTGTTTTTT
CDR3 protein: CASSVGGGGFLTGELFF

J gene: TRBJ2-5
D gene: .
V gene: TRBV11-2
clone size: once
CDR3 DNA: TGTGCCAGCAGCTTATATGAGGAGACCCAGTACTTC
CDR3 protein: CASSLYEETQYF

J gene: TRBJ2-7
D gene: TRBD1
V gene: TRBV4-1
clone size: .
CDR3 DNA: TGCGCCAGCAGCCTCACAGGGGGCGCGGGAACCTACGAGCAGTACTTC
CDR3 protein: CASSLTGGAGTYEQYF

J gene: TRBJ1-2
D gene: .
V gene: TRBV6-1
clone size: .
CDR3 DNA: TGTGCCAGCAGTGAGACTATCTATGGCTACACCTTC
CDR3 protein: CASSETIYGYTF

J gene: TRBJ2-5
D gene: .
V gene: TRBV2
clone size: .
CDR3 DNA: TGTGCCAGCAGTGGGGGTAGTAGGGAGACCCAGTACTTC
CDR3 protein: CASSGGSRETQYF

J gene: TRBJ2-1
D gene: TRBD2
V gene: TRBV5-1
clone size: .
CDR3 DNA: TGCGCCAGCAGCTTGGAGCGGGGGGATGGTGAGCAGTTCTTC
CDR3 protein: CASSLERGDGEQFF

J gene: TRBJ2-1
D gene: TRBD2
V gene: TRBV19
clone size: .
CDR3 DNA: TGTGCCAGTAGTACCATAGCGGGGGTGGCGAATGAGCAGTTCTTC
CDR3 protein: CASSTIAGVANEQFF

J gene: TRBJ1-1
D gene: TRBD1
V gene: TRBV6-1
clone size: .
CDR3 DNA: TGTGCCAGCAGTGGACAGGGGGCGCTGGAGAACACTGAAGCTTTCTTT
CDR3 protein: CASSGQGALENTEAFF

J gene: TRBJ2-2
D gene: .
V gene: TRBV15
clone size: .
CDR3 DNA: TGTGCCACCAGGCCCCTGGGGCGGGACGGGGAGCTGTTTTTT
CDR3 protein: CATRPLGRDGELFF